Sequencing of this T cell receptor (beta chain) was carried out in a study of CD8 T cells in ankylosing spondylitis. Notes on the study in general: In ankylosing spondylitis patients, matched synovial fluid reportedly showed significant enrichment of disease-linked clones. Past studies reported some motif variants in reactive arthritis synovial fluid and blood. Characteristic, it appeared, of ankylosing spondylitis blood was a TCR beta motif of fewer than 10 highly homologous variants. Disease-linked clones displayed a CD8+ phenotype and appeared relatively rarely in peripheral blood.

As to this clonotype: Its target is unknown.

TCR beta libraries were made by quantitative 5'-RACE with molecular barcodes. TCRdb re-called the 5' RACE reads through MiXCR, storing one row per CDR3 protein. The sample lists approximately 400,000 distinct CDR3 sequences; 17% were seen once. V lost 6 bases and J lost 3, with 11 bases in between. Germline V gene data show CDR1 as DFQATT and CDR2 as SNEGSKA (reference sequence). This CDR3 is 12 amino acids long. Sequencing was performed on blood, either unsorted or a sorted T cell fraction (not recorded which). The source of this sequence is a male donor with ankylosing spondylitis. The chain has TRBV20-1 and TRBJ1-1; D is perhaps TRBD1 (6 bases). The DNA of the CDR3 is TGCAGTGCCCTAAAGGGGGACACTGAAGCTTTCTTT. The encoded protein is CSALKGDTEAFF.